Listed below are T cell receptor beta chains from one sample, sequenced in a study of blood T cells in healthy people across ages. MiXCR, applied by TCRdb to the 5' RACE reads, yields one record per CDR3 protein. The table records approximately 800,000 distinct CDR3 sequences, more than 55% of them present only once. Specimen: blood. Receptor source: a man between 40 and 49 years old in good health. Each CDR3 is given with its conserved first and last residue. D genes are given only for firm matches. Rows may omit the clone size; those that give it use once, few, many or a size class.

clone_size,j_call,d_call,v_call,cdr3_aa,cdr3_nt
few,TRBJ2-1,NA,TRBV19,CASTHPGRGSYNEQFF,TGTGCCTCAACTCATCCTGGCAGGGGCTCCTACAATGAGCAGTTCTTC
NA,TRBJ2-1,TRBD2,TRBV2,CASRPSLAGGRSEQFF,TGTGCCAGCCGACCGTCACTAGCGGGGGGGCGGAGTGAGCAGTTCTTC
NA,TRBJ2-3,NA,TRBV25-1,CASMDYTQYF,TGTGCCAGCATGGATTATACGCAGTATTTT
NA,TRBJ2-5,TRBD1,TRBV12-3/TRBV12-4,CASSRQGETQYF,TGTGCCAGCAGTCGACAGGGGGAGACCCAGTACTTC
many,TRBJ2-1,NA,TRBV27,CASSRSGNEQFF,TGTGCCAGCAGCCGGAGCGGGAATGAGCAGTTCTTC
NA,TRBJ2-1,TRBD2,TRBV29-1,CSVEKWGGSDEQFF,TGCAGCGTTGAGAAGTGGGGAGGGAGCGATGAGCAGTTCTTC
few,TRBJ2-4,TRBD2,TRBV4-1,CASSQVSGTSVKNIQYF,TGCGCCAGCAGCCAAGTTTCCGGGACTAGCGTAAAAAACATTCAGTACTTC
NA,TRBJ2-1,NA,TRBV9,CASSITSLVSYNEQFF,TGTGCCAGCAGCATAACTAGCTTGGTCTCCTACAATGAGCAGTTCTTC
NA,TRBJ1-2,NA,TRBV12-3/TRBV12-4,CASTVGVGYGYTF,TGTGCCAGCACCGTTGGGGTTGGCTATGGCTACACCTTC
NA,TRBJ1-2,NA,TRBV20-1,CSASKEVHSNYGYTF,TGCAGTGCTAGTAAGGAGGTTCACTCTAACTATGGCTACACCTTC